This entry lists 21 T cell receptor beta chains sequenced from one sample in a study of cytomegalovirus exposure and HLA in healthy donors. Clones were read by immunoSEQ multiplex PCR, and TCRdb kept only the in-frame ones, dropping some. This sample carries about 250,000 clones, roughly 90% of them seen once, and the ten largest clones take around 13%. Sequences were obtained from PBMCs. These receptor sequences come from a man aged 18 to 35 in good health and CMV-seropositive.

The chain has TRBV4-2 and TRBJ2-3; D might be TRBD1 or TRBD2, each matching 6 bases. The CDR3 loop spans 16 amino acids. V was clipped by 0 bases and J by 0 bases, with 10 bases between them. The V gene's germline CDR1 is LGHNA and CDR2 YNFKEQ. The CDR3 protein is CASSQEEGVSTDTQYF. CDR3 sequence (DNA): TGTGCCAGCAGCCAAGAGGAGGGGGTTAGCACAGATACGCAGTATTTT.

This clone was counted a single time. This chain joins TRBV9 and TRBJ1-2; 7 bases agree with TRBD1. Germline trimming cut 4 bases from V and 5 bases from J; bases unmatched to any gene: 8. The CDR3 has 14 amino acids. The germline V gene encodes CDR1 SGDLS and CDR2 YYNGEE. CDR3 nucleotide sequence: TGTGCCAGCAGCCCTACCGGGACAGAGTATGGCTACACCTTC. It translates to CASSPTGTEYGYTF. Combining the CDR3 with reference TRBV9 and TRBJ1-2 gives the whole variable domain DSGVTQTPKHLITATGQRVTLRCSPRSGDLSVYWYQQSLDQGLQFLIQYYNGEERAKGNILERFSAQQFPDLHSELNLSSLELGDSALYFCASSPTGTEYGYTFGSGTRLTVV.

This chain links TRBV10-1 with TRBJ2-2; D gene uncertain. This CDR3 contains 14 residues. Germline lookup yields CDR1 WNHNN and CDR2 SYGVQD (reference sequence). Trimming cost V 2 bases and J 5 bases, with 9 bases left between them. Written as DNA, the CDR3 is TGCGCCAGCAGTGAGACCCGGCGGACCGGGGAGCTGTTTTTT. This translates into CASSETRRTGELFF.

This chain links TRBV29-1 with TRBJ2-2; a possible D gene is TRBD1 (5 bases). V lost 2 bases, J lost 3 bases, and 13 bases lay in between. In germline, CDR1 is SQVTM, CDR2 ANQGSEA. This CDR3 has 15 amino acids. The CDR3 spells CSVEFWGMDTGELFF. In DNA, the CDR3 is TGCAGCGTTGAATTTTGGGGCATGGACACCGGGGAGCTGTTTTTT.

The genes are TRBV7-9 and TRBJ1-1, with 10 nucleotides matching TRBD1. V gave up 7 bases and J gave up 2 bases; unmatched junction bases: 7. The CDR3 is 15 residues long. CDR1 is SEHNR, CDR2 FQNEAQ, per germline (reference sequence). The CDR3 DNA sequence: TGTGCCAGCACCACTGACAGGGGGCGTAACACTGAAGCTTTCTTT. Amino acids: CASTTDRGRNTEAFF.

Comment on this clone: This CDR3 is also generated by other DNA sequences in the sample. The V call is TRBV11-2, the J call TRBJ2-5, with 8 bases identical to TRBD1. The junction had 4 bases not matched to a gene; V was cut back by 5 bases and J by 5 bases. Germline V gene sequence: CDR1 SGHAT, CDR2 FQNNGV. The CDR3 consists of 13 residues. The CDR3 loop reads CASSPGGWETQYF. CDR3 sequence (DNA): TGTGCCAGCAGCCCAGGGGGCTGGGAGACCCAGTACTTC.

V and J are TRBV4-1 and TRBJ1-4; D is perhaps TRBD1 (6 bases). V was trimmed by 5 bases and J by 7 bases, leaving 17 bases between them. CDR1 is MGHRA and CDR2 is YSYEKL in the germline V gene. The CDR3 is 15 residues long. In DNA, the CDR3 is TGCGCCAGCAGCGTTATACAGGGTATGGGTGAAAAACTGTTTTTT. Encoded protein: CASSVIQGMGEKLFF.

The chain links TRBV18 to TRBJ2-3; TRBD1 aligns across 8 bases. This CDR3 has 15 residues. Germline assignment: CDR1 KGHSH and CDR2 LQKENI. V shed 3 bases and J 4 bases; nucleotides not matched to a gene: 6. The CDR3 reads CASSPPGQGSDTQYF. CDR3 DNA sequence: TGTGCCAGCTCACCTCCCGGACAGGGATCAGATACGCAGTATTTT.

The chain carries TRBV5-5 and TRBJ1-2, with 8 bases that match TRBD1. The CDR3 length is 16 residues. V lost 3 bases and J lost 1; bases outside the gene matches: 8. Germline V gene sequence: CDR1 SGHKS, CDR2 YYEKEE (reference sequence). CDR3 nucleotide sequence: TGTGCCAGCAGCTGGGGACAGGCACAATATAACTATGGCTACACCTTC. Translation gives CASSWGQAQYNYGYTF. The full variable domain, completed using reference TRBV5-5 and TRBJ1-2, is DAGVTQSPTHLIKTRGQQVTLRCSPISGHKSVSWYQQVLGQGPQFIFQYYEKEERGRGNFPDRFSARQFPNYSSELNVNALLLGDSALYLCASSWGQAQYNYGYTFGSGTRLTVV.

This clone was picked up a small number of times. The chain links TRBV7-3 to TRBJ2-1; D perhaps matches TRBD2 (6 bases). Germline loops: CDR1 SGHTA, CDR2 FQGTGA. This CDR3 region has 15 residues. The V end was cut by 2 bases, the J end by 3 bases, with 11 bases between. The CDR3 spells CASSLGGTYYNEQFF. The CDR3 DNA follows: TGTGCCAGCAGCTTAGGGGGGACGTACTACAATGAGCAGTTCTTC. The full variable domain, with the rest looked up from reference TRBV7-3 and TRBJ2-1, is GAGVSQTPSNKVTEKGKYVELRCDPISGHTALYWYRQSLGQGPEFLIYFQGTGAADDSGLPNDRFFAVRPEGSVSTLKIQRTERGDSAVYLCASSLGGTYYNEQFFGPGTRLTVL.

This clone was seen a single time. The chain has TRBV5-1 and TRBJ1-2; TRBD1 aligns across 8 bases. V shed 1 base and J 3 bases; nucleotides not matched to a gene: 2. The CDR3 is 14 amino acids. Germline-derived CDR1 and CDR2 are SGHRS and YFSETQ. The CDR3 sequence is CASSLSGGYYGYTF. CDR3 DNA: TGCGCCAGCAGCTTGTCAGGGGGCTACTATGGCTACACCTTC.

Concerning this clone: The sample carries other DNA sequences with the same CDR3. The chain employs TRBV5-6 and TRBJ2-7; TRBD1 matches 9 bases. The CDR3 sequence is 14 residues long. V dropped 2 bases and J dropped 5; count of bases not matched to a gene: 5. CDR1 is SGHDT and CDR2 is YYEEEE in the germline V gene. The CDR3 loop is CASSLTGQGNEQYF. The CDR3 DNA reads TGTGCCAGCAGCTTAACGGGACAGGGTAACGAGCAGTACTTC. Full variable domain (rest looked up from reference TRBV5-6 and TRBJ2-7): DAGVTQSPTHLIKTRGQQVTLRCSPKSGHDTVSWYQQALGQGPQFIFQYYEEEERQRGNFPDRFSGHQFPNYSSELNVNALLLGDSALYLCASSLTGQGNEQYFGPGTRLTVT.

The chain uses TRBV2 and TRBJ1-5, with D possibly being TRBD1 (5 bases). Germline V gene data show CDR1 as SNHLY and CDR2 as FYNNEI. The CDR3 runs to 14 residues. V lost 2 bases and J lost 5, with 10 bases in between. CDR3 sequence reads: CASSETRDYQPQHF. The CDR3 nucleotides are TGTGCCAGCAGTGAAACTCGGGACTATCAGCCCCAGCATTTT.

The CDR3 spells CASSLGDLLNQPQHF. The CDR3 DNA reads TGTGCCAGCAGCTTAGGGGACCTACTCAATCAGCCCCAGCATTTT. The chain is built from TRBV7-8 and TRBJ1-5; tentative D call: TRBD1 (5 bases). Germline V gives CDR1 SGHVS, CDR2 FQNEAQ. The germline V and J ends were trimmed by 1 base and 3 bases, with 10 bases remaining between them. The CDR3 spans 15 residues.

This chain uses TRBV15 with TRBJ1-3; tentative D call: TRBD1 (5 bases). This CDR3 comprises 17 residues. The ends were cut back, 0 bases at V and 0 bases at J, with 12 bases in the middle. The V gene's germline CDR1 is LNHNV and CDR2 YYDKDF (reference sequence). As DNA, the CDR3 is TGTGCCACCAGCAGAGAAGGGACCTCTTCCTCTGGAAACACCATATATTTT. Translated: CATSREGTSSSGNTIYF. Complete variable domain (other parts from reference TRBV15 and TRBJ1-3): DAMVIQNPRYQVTQFGKPVTLSCSQTLNHNVMYWYQQKSSQAPKLLFHYYDKDFNNEADTPDNFQSRRPNTSFCFLDIRSPGLGDTAMYLCATSREGTSSSGNTIYFGEGSWLTVV.

The CDR3, as DNA: TGTGCCAGCAGTGAAGCGGCACTAGTCACCTACAATGAGCAGTTCTTC. Residues: CASSEAALVTYNEQFF. The rearrangement links TRBV6-1 to TRBJ2-1; tentatively, D is TRBD2 (5 bases). Germline-derived CDR1 and CDR2 are MNHNS and SASEGT. The CDR3 contains 16 residues. Deletions cut 0 bases from V and 2 bases from J, with 11 bases between.

The DNA for the CDR3 is TGCGCCAGCAGCCAAGATCCCCAGGGAGCTAACTATGGCTACACCTTC. The encoded protein is CASSQDPQGANYGYTF. The chain joins TRBV4-1 to TRBJ1-2; D perhaps matches TRBD1 (5 bases). V lost 0 bases and J 0 bases, leaving 11 bases between the germline ends. This CDR3 has 16 residues. Germline lookup yields CDR1 MGHRA and CDR2 YSYEKL.

This clone showed up just a few times. The chain is built from TRBV7-9 and TRBJ2-7; D is possibly TRBD1 (6 bases). Germline V gene lookup returns CDR1 SEHNR and CDR2 FQNEAQ (reference sequence). This CDR3 region has 11 residues. Trimming removed 6 bases from V and 8 bases from J, with 11 bases in between. The CDR3 loop reads CASRSGTQQYF. DNA of the CDR3: TGTGCCAGCAGGTCCGGGACACAGCAGTACTTC. Looking up the rest from reference TRBV7-9 and TRBJ2-7 gives the full variable domain: DTGVSQNPRHKITKRGQNVTFRCDPISEHNRLYWYRQTLGQGPEFLTYFQNEAQLEKSRLLSDRFSAERPKGSFSTLEIQRTEQGDSAMYLCASRSGTQQYFGPGTRLTVT.

This rearrangement joins TRBV7-8 to TRBJ2-3; TRBD2 agrees at 10 bases. The CDR3 contains 15 residues. J lost 1 base, V lost 4 bases, and 2 bases had no gene match. The germline gives CDR1 SGHVS, CDR2 FQNEAQ. The CDR3 is CASSSGTSGTDTQYF. The DNA of the CDR3 is TGTGCCAGCAGCTCCGGGACTAGCGGCACAGATACGCAGTATTTT. Together with reference TRBV7-8 and TRBJ2-3, the CDR3 gives the full variable domain: GAGVSQSPRYKVAKRGQDVALRCDPISGHVSLFWYQQALGQGPEFLTYFQNEAQLDKSGLPSDRFFAERPEGSVSTLKIQRTQQEDSAVYLCASSSGTSGTDTQYFGPGTRLTVL.

The chain links TRBV29-1 to TRBJ2-3, with a possible D match to TRBD2 (6 bases). Germline-derived CDR1 and CDR2 are SQVTM and ANQGSEA. The CDR3 sequence is 13 residues long. V lost 4 bases and J 4 bases, leaving 12 bases between the germline ends. CDR3 in amino acids: CSVGLGTPDTQYF. The CDR3 nucleotides read TGCAGCGTTGGACTGGGGACTCCAGATACGCAGTATTTT.

The chain uses TRBV2 and TRBJ1-3; D gene unclear. The CDR3 is 13 residues long. Looked up from germline, CDR1 is SNHLY and CDR2 is FYNNEI. The V and J ends lost 4 bases and 8 bases respectively, with 12 bases between them. The CDR3 DNA reads TGTGCCAGCAGTGTGGCCACTTCTTACACCATATATTTT. The encoded protein is CASSVATSYTIYF.